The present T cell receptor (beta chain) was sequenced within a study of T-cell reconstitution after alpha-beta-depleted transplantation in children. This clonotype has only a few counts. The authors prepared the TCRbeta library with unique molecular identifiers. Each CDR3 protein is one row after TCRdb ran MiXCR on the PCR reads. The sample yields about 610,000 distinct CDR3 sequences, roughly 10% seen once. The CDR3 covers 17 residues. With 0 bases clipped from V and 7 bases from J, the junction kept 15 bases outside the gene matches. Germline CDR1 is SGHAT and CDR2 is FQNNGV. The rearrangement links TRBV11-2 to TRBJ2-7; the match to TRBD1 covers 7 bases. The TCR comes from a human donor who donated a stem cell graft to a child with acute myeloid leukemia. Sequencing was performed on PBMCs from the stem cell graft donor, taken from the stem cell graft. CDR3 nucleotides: TGTGCCAGCAGCTTAGATCTCCAGAAGGGGGCTTTAGGGGAGCAGTACTTC. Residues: CASSLDLQKGALGEQYF.